This TCR beta chain emerged from a study of a mutant IDH1 vaccine in newly diagnosed glioma. Study in general: Vaccination started 4-6 weeks after radiotherapy alone, or with temozolomide cycles. The therapy given earlier, which was standard therapy, consisted of radiotherapy, temozolomide, or both, and most of the patients received both.

Time point meaning: week 47, end of study. The investigators gave 300 ug of mutant IDH1 20-mer peptide in each vaccine dose, together with topical imiquimod. Data came from immunoSEQ multiplex PCR; TCRdb stores just in-frame clones and leaves some out. The table lists 77,000 or so clones, 81% of them singletons. Germline V gene data show CDR1 as SQVTM and CDR2 as ANQGSEA. J lost 4 bases, V lost 6 bases, and 7 bases had no gene match. The CDR3 loop spans 15 amino acids. A note on this clone: Antigen specificity is unknown.

This clonotype was sampled from a middle-aged man with glioma. V gene TRBV29-1 combines with J gene TRBJ2-5; 14 bases are shared with TRBD2. Sample: PBMCs, taken from a glioma patient whose treatment included an IDH1 peptide vaccine. The CDR3 bases are TGCAGCGTCGCTGGGACTAGCGGGAGCGGAGAGACCCAGTACTTC. It yields the protein CSVAGTSGSGETQYF.